Given below is one T cell receptor (beta chain) in context. No antigen is known for it. TCRdb re-called the RT-PCR reads with MiXCR, one entry per CDR3 protein. The data contain roughly 650,000 distinct CDR3 sequences, roughly 14% of them singletons. This specimen comes from a study of response to subunit inactivated influenza vaccine. The length of the CDR3 is 17 residues. Germline V gives CDR1 MNHEY, CDR2 SVGEGT. The V and J ends lost 6 bases and 2 bases respectively, with 20 bases between them. Study-wide results and limits: Few additional T cells are recruited per seasonal influenza vaccination, authors suggested.

The genes are TRBV6-2 or TRBV6-3 and TRBJ2-1, with a tentative D call TRBD2 (6 bases). The sample consisted of PBMCs from blood, taken 12 days after vaccination. This TCR was sampled from a man over 45 who received an inactivated influenza vaccine. This chain's CDR3 is CASRKGGAEGPYNEQFF. The CDR3 DNA reads TGTGCCAGCAGGAAAGGCGGAGCGGAGGGTCCCTACAATGAGCAGTTCTTC.